This TCR beta chain stems from a study of cytomegalovirus exposure and HLA in healthy donors (dated by TCRdb to about 2017). About the study as a whole: An earlier analysis of roughly 500 of the donors reported approximately 290 Gb of sequence data and approximately 110 million unique TCR beta sequences from approximately 180 million T cells. An early release covering approximately 600 HLA-typed donors comprised about 300 gigabases of sequencing data and tens of millions of unique TCR sequences. Among the approximately 430 genotyped donors, approximately 76% belonged to the genetic ancestry cluster associated with self-reported Caucasian donors. The study aimed to test whether signatures of past pathogen exposure could be identified by cataloging public T cell receptors. The T cell repertoires of some 670 subjects were profiled by immunosequencing and related to cytomegalovirus serostatus. A separate validation cohort of roughly 110 different subjects was used in addition to the 666-subject first cohort. To predict cytomegalovirus infection status, the study combined high-throughput TCR immunosequencing, statistical association of individual TCRs with disease status, and machine learning. In a later analysis, previously published TCR beta repertoires from fewer than 750 donors were re-analyzed and high-resolution HLA genotyping was added so that TCR occurrence patterns could be studied. Rather than using new phenotypic data, the later analysis identified candidate immune exposures from TCR beta sequences and from how often those sequences occurred across donors. In an earlier analysis of about 590 of the donors, high-throughput TCR beta sequencing was used to judge whether each TCR beta V gene segment behaved as functional or pseudogenic. Donor age, sex, ethnicity and CMV serostatus were collected together with the repertoire data. Genome-wide SNP genotypes for about 65% of the 666 donors were used in a later genetic analysis, which treated that subset as a discovery cohort. Every discovery cohort repertoire had been produced on one sequencing platform. Class I and class II HLA loci were covered by the typing at four-digit resolution. Typing coverage varied by locus: roughly 629-630 donors for A, B, C, DRB1 and DQB1; approximately 520 for DQA1; more than 600 for DPA1; 450 to 480 for DPB1. Because of strong linkage in the cohort, 4 to 6 DR-DQ haplotypes were treated as single units for association and clustering. On average, 235,054 unique TCR beta nucleotide sequences were sequenced per donor among a few hundred genotyped donors of the cohort, with around 19% of those sequences being non-productive.

Trimming removed 1 base from V and 1 base from J; the gene matches leave 2 bases unexplained. CDR1 and CDR2 are read off the germline V gene as SGHAT and FQNNGV. The CDR3 goes from the cysteine to the phenylalanine over 16 residues. CDR3 DNA is the only sequence kept; it has 48 bases, read in frame from the first base. Summary of the overall study and its limitations: A cluster of highly shared sequence variants was judged likely to represent a technical artifact of the sequencing pipeline. The classifier was reported to diagnose cytomegalovirus status with high specificity and sensitivity in both the original and validation cohorts. In the study, approximately 160 TCR beta chains were listed as associated with cytomegalovirus. In vitro tests confirmed that a few of the cytomegalovirus-associated TCR beta chains recognize cytomegalovirus antigens. The presence/absence analyses assumed that sequencing depth was roughly uniform across donors, and that assumption may not be true. According to a later analysis, parvovirus B19, influenza, CMV and Epstein-Barr virus appeared linked to several top co-occurrence clusters. Most TCR sequences were observed very rarely across donors, whereas some public TCRs were present in many individuals. A further reported finding was that TCR beta sequences accurately predicted the HLA-A and HLA-B alleles for most subjects in the first cohort. Assigning TCR associations to individual alleles was difficult when HLA alleles, especially DR and DQ, strongly co-occurred. In a later analysis, the rate of TCR association differed among HLA loci, with DRB1 alleles having the most associated TCRs and HLA-C alleles having the fewest. Specific HLA alleles were associated with 15,000 to 20,000 TCR beta sequences at a false discovery rate of 0.05 in a later analysis. For the cohort, immune exposure information was limited to CMV serostatus. In a later analysis, HLA-associated TCR beta chains showed more clonal expansion and lower generation probabilities than non-associated chains that were equally common. A later analysis found that most CMV-associated TCR beta chains appeared HLA-restricted, with HLA associations seemingly driven largely by CMV exposure. In this cohort, only TCR beta chains were sequenced, and detectable features were limited by the absence of alpha or paired-chain data. Because HLA typing was unavailable for some donors at each locus, only the typed subset was used in association tests. Because counts were too low, 15 or so rarely observed V segments, including chromosome 9 orphons, were excluded from the earlier analysis of roughly 580 of the donors. According to a later genetic analysis, donors in an Asian-associated ancestry cluster had fewer N-insertions in productive TCRs than the roughly 670-donor mean. In an earlier analysis of around 500 of the donors, most TCR beta V segments appeared in productive rearrangements about 87% or about 30% of the time, broadly matching IMGT annotations. Linkage disequilibrium might explain the correlated functional status among segregating V segments, but an unknown experimental factor could not be excluded. V-gene and J-gene trimming of TCR beta chains was associated with a missense DCLRE1C variant in a later genetic analysis, and the association was replicated in an independent cohort. The authors suggested that the approach could potentially be extended to other disease states and immunological phenotypes. Some IMGT-functional V segments, including TRBV6-2 and TRBV6-3, could not be told apart with the 87-base-pair reads, so those segments were excluded.

This clone has just one count. There is no known antigen for this receptor. No much larger clonotype is one base removed from it; base qualities were not supplied. In total, 500 to 700 healthy bone marrow donors made up the cohort. All cohort members were sampled while nominally healthy, although unrecorded immune exposures were likely present. CMV serostatus was recorded as positive for roughly 290 and negative for about half of the 666 cohort members, whereas no CMV serostatus was recorded for the donor in question. A peripheral blood sample was provided by each donor, and peripheral blood mononuclear cells were used for TCR beta sequencing. The Qiagen DNeasy Blood Extraction Kit was used to extract genomic DNA from the blood cell samples. Preparation of the library involved the immunoSEQ multiplex PCR assay. For the multiplex PCR, a mixture combining 60 forward primers for TCR Vbeta segments and 13 reverse primers for TCR Jbeta segments was used. The CDR3 region of rearranged TCR beta genes was amplified from genomic DNA with a multiplex PCR assay. On the Illumina HiSeq System, the amplified TCR beta libraries were sequenced as 87-base-pair reads. For the original study's pipeline: A later analysis counted tens of millions of unique TCR beta chains across the 690 or so repertoires, and about 10 million of these chains were shared by at least two donors. Raw reads were error-corrected and collapsed into unique sequences by a nearest-neighbor algorithm in which closely related sequences were merged to remove PCR and sequencing errors. CDR3 sequences were aligned to IMGT reference sequences to assign V, D and J gene segments. Each retained sequence needed at least a six-nucleotide match to both a V gene segment and a J gene segment. Rearrangements were classified as productive when the CDR3 lacked stop codons and remained in frame with V and J, and all other rearrangements were classified as non-productive. Following IMGT convention, CDR3 was defined as the stretch from the second conserved V-encoded cysteine to the conserved J-encoded phenylalanine. Sequences without an unambiguous match to a single V gene segment were excluded from the earlier analysis of a few hundred of the donors. An earlier analysis of 550 to 650 of the donors classified V segments as functional when productive rearrangements were above 56.7% and as segregating when the standard deviation between donors was above 5%. A statistical classification framework was built for diagnosing cytomegalovirus status from the catalog of TCR beta chain sequences. In a later analysis, TCR nucleotide sequences were compared against IMGT/GENE-DB human TR gene sequences so that V and J genes could be assigned. In a later analysis, CDR3 sequences and most-parsimonious VDJ recombination scenarios were assigned using the TCRdist pipeline. In a later analysis, each TCR beta chain was defined by its CDR3 amino acid sequence together with its V-gene family, and reads without a unique V-gene family were excluded. As a way to deal with suspected cross-contamination and a sequencing artifact, a later analysis dropped nearly 600 nucleotide sequences that were highly shared and had low generation probability. For each public chain, a later analysis derived a clonal expansion index from normalized ranks of inferred template counts within each repertoire. In a later analysis, generation probabilities were computed using a VDJ recombination model fitted to out-of-frame rearrangements, and the results were checked against IGoR. Hypergeometric tests were used in a later analysis to score TCR-TCR, TCR-HLA and TCR-CMV co-occurrence, with a repertoire-size bias correction applied to the TCR pairs. To estimate false discovery rates, a later analysis permuted the HLA or CMV assignments 20 times. In a later analysis, co-occurring TCRs were grouped with DBSCAN, and TCRdist sequence similarity was added when clustering was performed within HLA-allele-positive subsets. Co-occurrence clustering excluded repertoires with fewer than 30,000 or more than 120,000 public chains, plus five with anomalous nucleotide sharing. TCRdb limited this immuneACCESS table to in-frame rearrangements with V and J called. A share of clones is missing; checked studies link under half to unresolved V genes, and the rest is unexplained. V and J calls and clone size follow that table, whereas D and trimming were derived from the DNA. For this sample there are around 150,000 clones; 75% to 90% appear just once. The top ten clonotypes cover roughly 2% of the sample.

The chain uses TRBV11-2 and TRBJ2-1, with 9 junctional bases fitting TRBD2. The sample taken for sequencing was PBMCs. This TCR was sampled from a human donor in good health. CDR3 sequence: CASSLGRGGSYNEQFF. The bases read TGTGCCAGCAGCTTAGGGCGGGGGGGATCCTACAATGAGCAGTTCTTC.